The present T cell receptor (beta chain) was sequenced within a study of breast tumors, draining lymph nodes, adjacent tissues. Findings of the study overall: Luminal-like breast cancer showed significantly higher tumor–nontumor repertoire similarity than basal-like. Compared with lymph nodes, tumors were less diverse; compared with nontumor tissue, more.

Turning to this clonotype: Its matching antigen is unknown.

The CDR3 length is 15 residues. Germline loops: CDR1 SGHNT, CDR2 YENEEA. J lost 4 bases, V lost 5 bases, and 9 bases had no gene match. Samples came from axillary lymph nodes draining the breast cancer. TCRdb passed the multiplex PCR reads through MiXCR, listing each CDR3 protein once. The sample carries fewer than 300,000 distinct CDR3 sequences, roughly 32% recorded once. What was sequenced was axillary lymph node tissue. This TCR derives from a female donor with breast cancer. Some clones in this sample may be carry-over from other donors' samples. The chain employs TRBV11-3 and TRBJ2-7; 9 nucleotides agree with TRBD1. CDR3 in DNA: TGTGCCAGCAGCCCTTCCGGGACAGGGCGGTACGAGCAGTACTTC. Residues: CASSPSGTGRYEQYF. Using reference TRBV11-3 and TRBJ2-7 for the parts outside the CDR3, the full variable domain is EAGVVQSPRYKIIEKKQPVAFWCNPISGHNTLYWYLQNLGQGPELLIRYENEEAVDDSQLPKDRFSAERLKGVDSTLKIQPAELGDSAVYLCASSPSGTGRYEQYFGPGTRLTVT.